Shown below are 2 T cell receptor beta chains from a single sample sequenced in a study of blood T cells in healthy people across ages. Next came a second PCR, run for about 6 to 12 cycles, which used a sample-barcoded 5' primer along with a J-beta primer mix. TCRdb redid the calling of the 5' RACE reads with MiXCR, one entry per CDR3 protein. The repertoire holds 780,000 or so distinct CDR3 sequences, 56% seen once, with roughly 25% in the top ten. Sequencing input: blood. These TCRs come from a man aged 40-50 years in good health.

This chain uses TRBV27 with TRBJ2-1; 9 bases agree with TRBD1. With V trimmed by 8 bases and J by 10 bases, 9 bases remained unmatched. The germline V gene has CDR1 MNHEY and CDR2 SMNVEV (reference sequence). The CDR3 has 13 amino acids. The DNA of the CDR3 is TGTGCCAGCGGTCTATCCACAGGGGGCGAGCAGTTCTTC. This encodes CASGLSTGGEQFF.

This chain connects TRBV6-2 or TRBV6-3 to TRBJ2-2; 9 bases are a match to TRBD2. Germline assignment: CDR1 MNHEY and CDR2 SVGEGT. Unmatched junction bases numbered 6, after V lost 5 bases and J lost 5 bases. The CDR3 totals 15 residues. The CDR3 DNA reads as TGTGCCAGCAGTCGTACCGGACTAGCGACCGGGGAGCTGTTTTTT. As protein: CASSRTGLATGELFF.